This T cell receptor (beta chain) was retrieved from a study of vaccination and CD4 T cells after COVID-19. Sequence data for DNA of cultured CD4+ T cells were generated by the Oncomine TCR Beta short-read assay. TCRdb processed the PCR reads anew with MiXCR; each CDR3 protein has one entry. The table records roughly 23,000 distinct CDR3 sequences, 40% to 50% of them present only once. Treatment here: approximately 9-day PBMC culture with coronavirus spike peptide pools or control peptides (ViraFEST assay). Concerning this clonotype: Its antigen is not identified.

The starting material was CD4+ T cells from blood, cultured in vitro, obtained before SARS-CoV-2 vaccination. The TCR was taken from a human donor who received a COVID-19 vaccine.

The CDR3 spells CASSYSGTDASPLHF. The CDR3 nucleotides are TGTGCCAGCAGTTACTCCGGGACAGATGCCTCACCCCTCCACTTT. The chain has TRBV6-5 and TRBJ1-6; 7 nucleotides agree with TRBD1. The CDR3 extends over 15 amino acids. Germline values: CDR1 MNHEY, CDR2 SVGAGI. J lost 10 bases, V lost 0 bases, and 6 bases had no gene match.